The sample holds a few counts of the clone carrying this TCR beta chain. V dropped 3 bases and J dropped 0 bases, with 11 bases sitting between them. Germline V gene lookup returns CDR1 LNHDA and CDR2 SQIVND (reference sequence). The CDR3 is made up of 16 amino acids. The data belong to a study of blood T cell repertoires in COVID-19. Whole-study context: The samples span acute and convalescent COVID-19 from the United States, Italy and Spain. Sources were T cells, B-cell-depleted T cells, or PBMCs; the material itself was cDNA or gDNA.

Source study methods: Estimated nucleated cell counts came from reference gene primer amplification. TCRdb keeps only in-frame clones here, not all; method: immunoSEQ multiplex PCR. That table is the source of V, J and clone size, and D and trimming were worked out from the DNA. The sample shows more than 35,000 clones, 80% to 90% of them seen only once. Sequencing input: peripheral blood. The receptor comes from a man aged 25-40 years with active or convalescent COVID-19. J is TRBJ1-4 and V is TRBV19, with D possibly being TRBD1 (5 bases). The CDR3 region has the DNA TGTGCCAGTAGTATGGGTCAGGGTGCAACTAATGAAAAACTGTTTTTT. Protein: CASSMGQGATNEKLFF.